This record concerns one TCR beta chain sequence. This entry is derived from a study of T cells in localized non-small cell lung cancer. V dropped 5 bases and J dropped 1 base, with 16 bases sitting between them. Germline CDR1 is LNHDA and CDR2 is SQIVND (reference sequence). CDR3 length: 16 residues. Clones were sequenced by immunoSEQ multiplex PCR, and TCRdb holds only the in-frame ones, with some missing. Here the sample spans over 30,000 clones, 75% to 90% being singletons. This TCR was recovered from a woman aged 35 to 70 with stage I lung adenocarcinoma. The chain carries TRBV19 and TRBJ2-3; D could derive from TRBD1 or TRBD2 (5 bases each). Here the sequenced sample was peripheral blood, taken before any cancer treatment. The CDR3 sequence: CASSSRDGAGTDTQYF. The CDR3, as DNA: TGTGCCAGTAGTTCCCGGGACGGGGCCGGCACAGATACGCAGTATTTT.